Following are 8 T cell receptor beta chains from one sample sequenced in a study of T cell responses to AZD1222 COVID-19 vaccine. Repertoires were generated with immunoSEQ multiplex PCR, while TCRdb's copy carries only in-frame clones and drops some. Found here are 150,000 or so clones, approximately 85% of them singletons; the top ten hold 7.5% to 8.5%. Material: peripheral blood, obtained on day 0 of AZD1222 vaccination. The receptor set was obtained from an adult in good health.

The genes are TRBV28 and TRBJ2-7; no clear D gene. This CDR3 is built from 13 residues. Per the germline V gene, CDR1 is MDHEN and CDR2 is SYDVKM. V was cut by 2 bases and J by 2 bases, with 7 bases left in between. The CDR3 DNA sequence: TGTGCCAGCAGTTTAGAGGCTCCCTACGAGCAGTACTTC. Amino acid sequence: CASSLEAPYEQYF. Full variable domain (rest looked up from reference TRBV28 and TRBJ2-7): DVKVTQSSRYLVKRTGEKVFLECVQDMDHENMFWYRQDPGLGLRLIYFSYDVKMKEKGDIPEGYSVSREKKERFSLILESASTNQTSMYLCASSLEAPYEQYFGPGTRLTVT.

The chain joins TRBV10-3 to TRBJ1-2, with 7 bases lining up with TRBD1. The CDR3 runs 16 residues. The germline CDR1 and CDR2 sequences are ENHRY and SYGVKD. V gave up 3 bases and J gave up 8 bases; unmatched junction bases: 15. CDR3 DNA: TGTGCCATCAGTGAAGGGGGACAGTTACTATCTCCGGGCTACACCTTC. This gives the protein CAISEGGQLLSPGYTF.

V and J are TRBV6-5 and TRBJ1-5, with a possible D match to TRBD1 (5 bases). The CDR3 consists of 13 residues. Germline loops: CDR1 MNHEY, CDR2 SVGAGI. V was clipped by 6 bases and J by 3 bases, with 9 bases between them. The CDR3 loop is CASRGRFNQPQHF. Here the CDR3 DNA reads TGTGCCAGCAGGGGGCGTTTCAATCAGCCCCAGCATTTT.

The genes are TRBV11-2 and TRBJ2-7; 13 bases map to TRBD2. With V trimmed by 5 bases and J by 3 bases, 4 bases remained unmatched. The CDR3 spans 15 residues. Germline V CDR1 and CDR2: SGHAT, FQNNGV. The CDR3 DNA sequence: TGTGCCAGCAGCCCCGGGACTAGCGGGATCTACGAGCAGTACTTC. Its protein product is CASSPGTSGIYEQYF.

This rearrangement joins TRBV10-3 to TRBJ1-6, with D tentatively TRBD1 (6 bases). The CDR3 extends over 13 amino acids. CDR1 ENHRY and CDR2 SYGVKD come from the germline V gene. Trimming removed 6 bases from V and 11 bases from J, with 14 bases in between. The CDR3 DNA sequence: TGTGCCATCAGGGAAACAGGGATGGCACCCCTCCACTTT. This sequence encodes CAIRETGMAPLHF.

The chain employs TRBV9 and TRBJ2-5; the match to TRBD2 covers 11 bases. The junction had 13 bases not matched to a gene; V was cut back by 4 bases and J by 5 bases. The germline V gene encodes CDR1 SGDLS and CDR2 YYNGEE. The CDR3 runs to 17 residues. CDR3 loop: CASSPTTGTSGSETQYF. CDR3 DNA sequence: TGTGCCAGCAGCCCAACAACCGGGACTAGCGGCTCGGAGACCCAGTACTTC.

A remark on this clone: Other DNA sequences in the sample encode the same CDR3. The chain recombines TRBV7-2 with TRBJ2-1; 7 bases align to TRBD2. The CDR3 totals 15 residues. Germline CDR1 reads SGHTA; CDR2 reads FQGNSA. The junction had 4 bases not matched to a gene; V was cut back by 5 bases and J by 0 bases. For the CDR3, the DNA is TGTGCCAGCAGCCGCGGGGGAAGCTCCTACAATGAGCAGTTCTTC. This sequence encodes CASSRGGSSYNEQFF.

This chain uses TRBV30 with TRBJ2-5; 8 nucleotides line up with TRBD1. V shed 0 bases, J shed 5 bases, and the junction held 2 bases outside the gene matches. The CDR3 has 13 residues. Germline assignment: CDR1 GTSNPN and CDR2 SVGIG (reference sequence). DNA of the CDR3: TGTGCCTGGAGTGTGGACAGGGTTGAGACCCAGTACTTC. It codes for CAWSVDRVETQYF.